A selection of T cell receptor beta chains follows, all from one sample in a study of blood T cell repertoires in COVID-19. The repertoire was sequenced with immunoSEQ multiplex PCR; TCRdb's copy has only in-frame clones and lacks some. The table lists about 120,000 clones, around 80% of them singletons, with approximately 17% in the top ten. Sequenced: peripheral blood. These TCRs come from a young man with COVID-19, enrolled during active disease. The CDR3 runs from the conserved cysteine through the conserved F or W. The D gene is left open where the match is weak.

V gene: TRBV5-1
CDR3 length: 14
D gene: TRBD1
CDR3 protein: CASSLVGQSYEQYF

V gene: TRBV2
CDR3 length: 16
D gene: TRBD2
CDR3 protein: CASSNSGGGNWDTQYF

V gene: TRBV11-3
CDR3 length: 15
D gene: TRBD1
CDR3 protein: CASIQTGTGNTEAFF

V gene: TRBV6-5
CDR3 length: 15
D gene: TRBD1
CDR3 protein: CASSYSPTGDTEAFF

V gene: TRBV29-1
CDR3 length: 15
D gene: TRBD2
CDR3 protein: CSVGPSGGAADTQYF

V gene: TRBV7-2
CDR3 length: 15
D gene: NA
CDR3 protein: CASSQGQSSNYGYTF

V gene: TRBV24-1
CDR3 length: 12
D gene: TRBD1
CDR3 protein: CATRQGSGEQFF

V gene: TRBV4-1
CDR3 length: 15
D gene: NA
CDR3 protein: CASSQPRMLNTEAFF

V gene: TRBV25-1
CDR3 length: 15
D gene: TRBD2
CDR3 protein: CASSALAGATGELFF

V gene: TRBV25-1
CDR3 length: 15
D gene: NA
CDR3 protein: CASSGGRAPRETQYF

V gene: TRBV9
CDR3 length: 15
D gene: TRBD2
CDR3 protein: CASSPAGDSYNEQFF

V gene: TRBV7-8
CDR3 length: 17
D gene: TRBD2
CDR3 protein: CASSPGLAGDYTGELFF

V gene: TRBV13
CDR3 length: 18
D gene: TRBD2
CDR3 protein: CASSIQGLLAGSYNEQFF

V gene: TRBV25-1
CDR3 length: 16
D gene: TRBD2
CDR3 protein: CASSELASGKVGELFF

V gene: TRBV25-1
CDR3 length: 16
D gene: NA
CDR3 protein: CASSELNSLNQETQYF

V gene: TRBV2
CDR3 length: 15
D gene: TRBD1
CDR3 protein: CASSSLRGDSQPQHF

V gene: TRBV6-5
CDR3 length: 14
D gene: NA
CDR3 protein: CASRATVSNTEAFF

V gene: TRBV19
CDR3 length: 12
D gene: NA
CDR3 protein: CASSENSGELFF

V gene: TRBV21-1
CDR3 length: 20
D gene: NA
CDR3 protein: CASSSHRGGQVVSSGNTIYF

V gene: TRBV11-3
CDR3 length: 13
D gene: NA
CDR3 protein: CASSHRDSYEQYF

V gene: TRBV18
CDR3 length: 14
D gene: NA
CDR3 protein: CASSTPVGADEQFF

V gene: TRBV4-2
CDR3 length: 14
D gene: NA
CDR3 protein: CASSPDRTNYGYTF